Listed below are T cell receptor beta chains from one sample, sequenced in a study of cytomegalovirus exposure and HLA in healthy donors. Clones were sequenced by immunoSEQ multiplex PCR, and TCRdb holds only the in-frame ones, with some missing. The sample lists 130,000 or so clones; about four fifths were seen once. The sequenced material came from PBMCs. The receptor source for this set is a man aged 25-45 years in good health and CMV-seronegative. Each CDR3 is given with its conserved first and last residue. D genes are given only for firm matches. Rows give clone size only sometimes, using once, few, many, or a class for an expanded clone.

TRBV7-2	-	TRBJ2-7	TRBD2	TGTGCCAGCAGCTTAAGACTAGCGGGAGTTGAGCAGTACTTC	CASSLRLAGVEQYF
TRBV5-1	-	TRBJ1-1	-	TGCGCCAGCAGCTCCCGGCCCGGGGGGGCGAACACTGAAGCTTTCTTT	CASSSRPGGANTEAFF
TRBV7-9	-	TRBJ2-5	TRBD2	TGTGCCAGCAGCTTAGTGACGGGACTACAAGAGACCCAGTACTTC	CASSLVTGLQETQYF
TRBV28	-	TRBJ1-1	-	TGTGCCAGCTTGAGGCTTGGCACTGAAGCTTTCTTT	CASLRLGTEAFF
TRBV6-5	-	TRBJ1-3	TRBD1	TGTGCCAGCAGGGACAGGGGAATAGCTGGAAACACCATATATTTT	CASRDRGIAGNTIYF
TRBV11-2	few	TRBJ2-7	TRBD1	TGTGCCAGCAGCCTTGGACAGGGGTTATACGAGCAGTACTTC	CASSLGQGLYEQYF
TRBV28	-	TRBJ2-5	-	TGTGCCAGCAGGCGGTCGTGGAAACAAGAGACCCAGTACTTC	CASRRSWKQETQYF
TRBV6-6	once	TRBJ2-1	-	TGTGCCAGCAGTCCCGGAGACAATGAGCAGTTCTTC	CASSPGDNEQFF
TRBV28	-	TRBJ1-5	-	TGCGCCAGCAGGTTGTCGACTATTGGCAATCAGCCCCAGCATTTT	CASRLSTIGNQPQHF
TRBV5-1	-	TRBJ1-4	TRBD1	TGCGCCAGCAGCCCGGGACAGGGGGGGAGTTTGAAACTGTTTTTT	CASSPGQGGSLKLFF
TRBV30	-	TRBJ2-3	-	TGTGCCTGGATGGCTAGCACAGATACGCAGTATTTT	CAWMASTDTQYF
TRBV5-1	-	TRBJ2-7	-	TGCGCCAGCAGCGCCTGGACAGTCCAACGGGAGCAGTACTTC	CASSAWTVQREQYF
TRBV30	-	TRBJ1-1	-	TGTGCCTGGTCCTATGGGCCGGTACTAGCTTTCTTT	CAWSYGPVLAFF
TRBV9	-	TRBJ1-2	-	TGTGCCAGCAGCCCCAGGGGCAGGGATAACTATGGCTACACCTTC	CASSPRGRDNYGYTF
TRBV4-3	-	TRBJ2-3	TRBD1	TGCGCCAGCAGCCAGAGGACAGGGGTAGGCACAGATACGCAGTATTTT	CASSQRTGVGTDTQYF
TRBV5-4	-	TRBJ2-2	TRBD1	TGTGCCAGTCGACAGGGGGCGAACACCGGGGAGCTGTTTTTT	CASRQGANTGELFF
TRBV30	-	TRBJ2-1	TRBD2	TGTGCCTGGAGTGTGCGGGAGGTTAACAATGAGCAGTTCTTC	CAWSVREVNNEQFF
TRBV28	few	TRBJ1-5	TRBD1	TGTGCCAGCAGACAGGACAGGGGTTATCAGCCCCAGCATTTT	CASRQDRGYQPQHF
TRBV6-4	-	TRBJ2-1	-	TGTGCCAGCAGTGACTCAGGCGGCCGCTCCTACAATGAGCAGTTCTTC	CASSDSGGRSYNEQFF
TRBV28	once	TRBJ2-1	TRBD2	TGTGCCAGCCAACGGCTAGCGGGGTACAATGAGCAGTTCTTC	CASQRLAGYNEQFF
TRBV15	once	TRBJ2-4	TRBD2	TGTGCCACCAGCAGAGGGGGGGGAGACGAAAACATTCAGTACTTC	CATSRGGGDENIQYF
TRBV28	-	TRBJ2-1	-	TGTGCCAGCAGTTTGTGGGAGACTAGAAAGCAGTTCTTC	CASSLWETRKQFF
TRBV13	once	TRBJ2-7	-	TGTGCCAGCAGCTTAGACAGGATCGGATACGAGCAGTACTTC	CASSLDRIGYEQYF
TRBV5-8	-	TRBJ2-3	-	TGTGCCAGCACCAGTACAGATACGCAGTATTTT	CASTSTDTQYF
TRBV15	once	TRBJ2-7	-	TGTGCCACCAGCATACGGACTGGCTCCTACGAGCAGTACTTC	CATSIRTGSYEQYF
TRBV19	-	TRBJ2-1	TRBD1	TGTGCCAGTAAAAACAGGGGACGGGATGAGCAGTTCTTC	CASKNRGRDEQFF
TRBV19	once	TRBJ1-6	-	TGTGCCAGTAGTATAGTTAACAGGGATTCACCCCTCCACTTT	CASSIVNRDSPLHF
TRBV13	-	TRBJ2-5	-	TGTGCCAGCAGCTTAAATCCTAGCAGCGAGACCCAGTACTTC	CASSLNPSSETQYF
TRBV28	-	TRBJ1-3	TRBD1	TGTGCCAGCAACCCTTTAGACAGGGAAGGAAACACCATATATTTT	CASNPLDREGNTIYF
TRBV5-6	once	TRBJ1-1	-	TGTGCCAGCAGCTTGGTGACAAGCCCGGGGGCTTTCTTT	CASSLVTSPGAFF
TRBV6-5	few	TRBJ1-4	-	TGTGCCAGCAGACAGACCCCTAATGAAAAACTGTTTTTT	CASRQTPNEKLFF
TRBV6-5	-	TRBJ2-1	TRBD2	TGTGCCAGCAGCCTCGGGACTAGCGCCTACAATGAGCAGTTCTTC	CASSLGTSAYNEQFF
TRBV7-9	once	TRBJ2-7	TRBD1	TGTGCCAGCACCACCGGGACAGGCTCCTACGAGCAGTACTTC	CASTTGTGSYEQYF
TRBV7-2	once	TRBJ2-7	-	TGTGCCAGCAGCTCCCCAAGCGACGAGCAGTACTTC	CASSSPSDEQYF
TRBV6-5	once	TRBJ1-1	TRBD1	TGTGCCAGCAGTTACTACAGGGGGGCCACTGAAGCTTTCTTT	CASSYYRGATEAFF